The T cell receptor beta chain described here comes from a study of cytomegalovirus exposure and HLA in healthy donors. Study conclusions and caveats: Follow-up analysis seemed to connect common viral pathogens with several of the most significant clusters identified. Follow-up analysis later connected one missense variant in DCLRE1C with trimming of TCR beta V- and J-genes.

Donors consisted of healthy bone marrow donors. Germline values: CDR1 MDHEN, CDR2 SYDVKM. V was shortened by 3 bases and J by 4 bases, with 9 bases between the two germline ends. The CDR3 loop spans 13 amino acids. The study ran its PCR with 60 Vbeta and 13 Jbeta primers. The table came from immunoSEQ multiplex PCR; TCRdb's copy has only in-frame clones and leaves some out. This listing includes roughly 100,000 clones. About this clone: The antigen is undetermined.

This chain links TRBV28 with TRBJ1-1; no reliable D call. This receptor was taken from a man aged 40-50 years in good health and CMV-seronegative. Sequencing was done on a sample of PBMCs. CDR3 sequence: CASSFRGGTEAFF. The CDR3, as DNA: TGTGCCAGCAGTTTTCGAGGCGGCACTGAAGCTTTCTTT.